Presented here are 27 T cell receptor beta chains from one specimen sequenced in a study of a mutant IDH1 vaccine in newly diagnosed glioma. Indicated time point: week 35, safety follow-up. All doses held 300 ug of mutant IDH1 20-mer peptide, with topical imiquimod. Profiling relied on immunoSEQ multiplex PCR, and the TCRdb table lists in-frame clones only, not all of them. Counted here are some 50,000 clones, over 80% occurring once; the ten biggest clones make up less than 2.5%. Which antigens these TCRs recognize remains unknown. The sample was PBMCs, taken from a glioma patient whose treatment included an IDH1 peptide vaccine. These receptors all come from a man aged 45 to 65 with glioma.

This chain links TRBV5-3 with TRBJ1-1, with a possible D match to TRBD1 (6 bases). TRBV5-3 is filed as an ORF, its function uncertain. V was cut by 1 base and J by 0 bases, with 10 bases left in between. The CDR3 loop spans 15 amino acids. CDR3 loop: CARSLTGHLNTEAFF. Written as DNA, the CDR3 is TGTGCCAGAAGCTTGACGGGACACCTGAACACTGAAGCTTTCTTT.

The gene calls are TRBV7-6 and TRBJ2-1, with 9 bases lining up with TRBD2. This CDR3 has 16 residues. In germline, CDR1 is SGHVS, CDR2 FNYEAQ. Losses at the gene ends were 2 bases for V and 2 bases for J; bases not matched to a gene: 4. The CDR3 DNA is TGTGCCAGCAGCTTACGTAGCGGGAGTCCCTACAATGAGCAGTTCTTC. The encoded protein is CASSLRSGSPYNEQFF.

V and J are TRBV5-4 and TRBJ2-5; D is unclear. The germline V gene has CDR1 SGHNT and CDR2 YYREEE (reference sequence). This CDR3 has 15 amino acids. Trimming cost V 0 bases and J 5 bases, with 14 bases left between them. CDR3 nucleotide sequence: TGTGCCAGCAGCTTGGATGCCAGCTCCCGGGAGACCCAGTACTTC. Protein sequence: CASSLDASSRETQYF.

The CDR3 spells CASLTVTGGATHSPLHF. CDR3 nucleotide sequence: TGTGCCAGCCTGACCGTCACAGGGGGCGCGACGCATTCACCCCTCCACTTT. The chain employs TRBV28 and TRBJ1-6, with 9 bases matching TRBD1. Germline V gives CDR1 MDHEN, CDR2 SYDVKM. The CDR3 covers 17 residues. The V and J ends lost 8 bases and 8 bases, in that order; junction bases with no gene match: 16.

As regards this clone: At one of its ends the junction is not consistent with the germline gene, which may arise from a read error. The CDR3 reads CASRLAGGDTDTQYF. For the CDR3, the DNA is TGTGCCAGCAGGTTAGCGGGAGGTGACACAGATACGCAGTATTTT. V is TRBV7-9 and J is TRBJ2-3; 10 bases map to TRBD2. This CDR3 has 15 amino acids. Germline CDR1 reads SEHNR; CDR2 reads FQNEAQ (reference sequence).

V is TRBV4-2 and J is TRBJ2-5; 7 bases are a match to TRBD1. V was clipped by 3 bases and J by 1 base; unmatched bases: 5. The CDR3 consists of 15 residues. From germline, CDR1 is LGHNA and CDR2 YNFKEQ. For the CDR3, the DNA is TGTGCCAGCAGCCAGATGACAGGGCTCCAAGAGACCCAGTACTTC. Translating gives CASSQMTGLQETQYF.

The chain uses TRBV29-1 and TRBJ2-7; possible D gene TRBD2, 5 bases. From germline, CDR1 is SQVTM and CDR2 ANQGSEA. The CDR3 has 12 amino acids. Trimming stripped 4 bases from V and 2 bases from J, with 9 bases between. CDR3 sequence: CSVGERTYEQYF. The DNA for the CDR3 is TGCAGCGTTGGGGAGAGAACCTACGAGCAGTACTTC.

The V and J genes are TRBV5-4 and TRBJ1-1; possibly TRBD1 for D (5 bases). Germline CDR1 SGHNT, CDR2 YYREEE (reference sequence). The CDR3 is made up of 13 amino acids. Trimming removed 4 bases at V and 1 base at J, with 8 bases between. The DNA of the CDR3 is TGTGCCAGCAGCCATGACAGGAACACTGAAGCTTTCTTT. Translation: CASSHDRNTEAFF.

This chain uses TRBV12-5 with TRBJ1-1, with D perhaps matching TRBD1 (6 bases). V was pared by 6 bases and J by 1 base, with 12 bases between. CDR1 is LGHNT and CDR2 is FRNRAP in the germline V gene. The CDR3 loop spans 14 amino acids. CDR3: CASGTGLTNTEAFF. The CDR3 DNA reads as TGTGCTAGTGGGACAGGACTGACGAACACTGAAGCTTTCTTT.

Comments on this clone: One end of the junction varies from germline; a read error may be responsible. The V and J genes are TRBV6-6 and TRBJ1-3; D ambiguous. The CDR3 sequence is 14 residues long. The V gene's germline CDR1 is MNHNY and CDR2 SVGAGI (reference sequence). CDR3 coding DNA: TGTGCCAGCAGTAACTCGGGGTCTGGAAACACCATATATTTT. Translating gives CASSNSGSGNTIYF.

The rearrangement joins TRBV28 to TRBJ1-2, with D uncertain. The V and J ends lost 3 bases and 1 base respectively, with 9 bases between them. The CDR3 length is 14 residues. Germline V gives CDR1 MDHEN, CDR2 SYDVKM. The CDR3 here is CASSFADFNYGYTF. CDR3 DNA: TGTGCCAGCAGTTTCGCGGATTTTAACTATGGCTACACCTTC.

The gene calls are TRBV19 and TRBJ1-1; D is uncertain. The CDR3 length is 13 residues. Germline CDR1 and CDR2: LNHDA and SQIVND (reference sequence). V lost 3 bases and J lost 7, with 12 bases in between. CDR3 DNA sequence: TGTGCCAGTAGTATCCCCCTTACTGGTGAAGCTTTCTTT. Amino acids: CASSIPLTGEAFF.

The rearrangement joins TRBV5-4 to TRBJ1-1; 8 nucleotides align to TRBD1. The CDR3 loop spans 15 amino acids. Looked up from germline, CDR1 is SGHNT and CDR2 is YYREEE (reference sequence). The V segment lost 2 bases and the J segment 6 bases; nucleotides outside the gene matches: 9. This CDR3 is CASSFQTGESSEAFF. CDR3 DNA sequence: TGTGCCAGCAGCTTCCAGACAGGGGAGAGCTCTGAAGCTTTCTTT.

The chain couples TRBV11-2 to TRBJ1-1; tentatively, D is TRBD1 (6 bases). The CDR3 totals 16 residues. The germline V gene has CDR1 SGHAT and CDR2 FQNNGV. Trimming took 2 bases from V and 4 from J, leaving 17 bases between them. The CDR3 coding sequence is TGTGCCAGCAGCTTAACGTCCGGACAGCGGGGCACTGAAGCTTTCTTT. This gives the protein CASSLTSGQRGTEAFF.

The chain employs TRBV29-1 and TRBJ1-2; D possibly corresponds to TRBD1 (6 bases). The CDR3 consists of 14 residues. The V end lost 7 bases, the J end lost 5 bases, and 20 bases lay between the germline ends. Germline assignment: CDR1 SQVTM and CDR2 ANQGSEA. In nucleotides, the CDR3 is TGCAGCGCCGAAGAGGGGGGAGGGGGGTATGGCTACACCTTC. It specifies CSAEEGGGGYGYTF.

The chain joins TRBV27 to TRBJ2-7; D tentatively fits TRBD1 or TRBD2 (5 bases each). The CDR3 has 14 amino acids. Germline lookup yields CDR1 MNHEY and CDR2 SMNVEV (reference sequence). V was clipped by 2 bases and J by 7 bases, with 15 bases between them. The chain's CDR3 is CASSLVPGPSEQYF. Written as DNA, the CDR3 is TGTGCCAGCAGTTTAGTGCCGGGACCTAGTGAGCAGTACTTC.

The rearrangement links TRBV27 to TRBJ1-5, with D possibly TRBD1 on 6 matching bases. The V gene lost 5 bases and the J gene lost 5 bases, with 16 bases spanning the gap. The CDR3 runs to 15 residues. The germline V gene encodes CDR1 MNHEY and CDR2 SMNVEV (reference sequence). The CDR3 region is CASSPYRDIHQPQHF. As DNA, the CDR3 is TGTGCCAGCAGTCCCTACCGGGACATACATCAGCCCCAGCATTTT.

The chain joins TRBV10-3 to TRBJ2-1, with TRBD2 matching 16 bases. Trimming cost V 2 bases and J 1 base; bases outside gene matches: 5. Germline V gene sequence: CDR1 ENHRY, CDR2 SYGVKD. The CDR3 is 19 amino acids. The CDR3 region is CAISEGVGLAGGSYNEQFF. The CDR3 nucleotides are TGTGCCATCAGTGAGGGGGTGGGACTAGCGGGAGGGTCCTACAATGAGCAGTTCTTC.

The genes are TRBV5-1 and TRBJ2-5; 8 nucleotides align to TRBD2. The J segment lost 4 bases and the V segment lost 1 base, leaving 6 bases of the junction unmatched. Germline V lookup: CDR1 SGHRS, CDR2 YFSETQ. CDR3 length: 15 amino acids. The CDR3 is CASSLSRGGRETQYF. The CDR3 DNA sequence: TGCGCCAGCAGCTTGTCCCGGGGGGGCCGAGAGACCCAGTACTTC.

The table lists this clone with a count of one. This chain joins TRBV7-9 and TRBJ1-1; maybe TRBD1 (5 bases). Germline CDR1 reads SEHNR; CDR2 reads FQNEAQ (reference sequence). CDR3 length: 14 residues. The V end lost 4 bases, the J end lost 1 base, and 10 bases lay between the germline ends. The CDR3 sequence: CASSSGTGNTEAFF. CDR3 DNA sequence: TGTGCCAGCAGCTCGGGAACAGGGAACACTGAAGCTTTCTTT.

The chain links TRBV7-9 to TRBJ2-2, with 7 bases matching TRBD1. The CDR3 is made up of 14 amino acids. With V trimmed by 5 bases and J by 7 bases, 7 bases remained unmatched. Per germline, CDR1 SEHNR and CDR2 FQNEAQ (reference sequence). The DNA of the CDR3 is TGTGCCAGCAGCCCCGGACAGGAAGTCGGGGAGCTGTTTTTT. Protein sequence: CASSPGQEVGELFF.

The chain joins TRBV9 to TRBJ1-4; D is undetermined. The V gene's germline CDR1 is SGDLS and CDR2 YYNGEE. The CDR3 is made up of 14 amino acids. Trimming stripped 4 bases from V and 0 bases from J, with 7 bases between. The CDR3 region is CASSPDATNEKLFF. The CDR3 DNA reads as TGTGCCAGCAGCCCAGACGCAACTAATGAAAAACTGTTTTTT.

This clone was counted once. The gene calls are TRBV5-4 and TRBJ2-3; 12 nucleotides agree with TRBD2. The trim removed 2 bases at V and 1 base at J, leaving 2 bases unmatched. The CDR3 is made up of 16 amino acids. CDR1 and CDR2 from the germline V gene are SGHNT and YYREEE (reference sequence). In nucleotides, the CDR3 is TGTGCCAGCAGCTTTTGGACTAGCGGGGGCACAGATACGCAGTATTTT. This sequence encodes CASSFWTSGGTDTQYF.

The chain carries TRBV28 and TRBJ1-2, with D perhaps TRBD1 (6 bases). In germline, CDR1 is MDHEN, CDR2 SYDVKM. This CDR3 has 15 amino acids. V was cut by 4 bases and J by 6 bases, with 18 bases left in between. CDR3 in DNA: TGTGCCAGCAGTTCCTTCGGGTACAGGGTAGATGGCTACACCTTC. This codes for CASSSFGYRVDGYTF.

A remark on this clone: The identical CDR3 is also encoded by other nucleotide sequences in the sample. This rearrangement joins TRBV5-4 to TRBJ1-1; D call uncertain. This CDR3 is built from 13 residues. Germline V gene lookup returns CDR1 SGHNT and CDR2 YYREEE (reference sequence). Trimming pared 0 bases from V and 1 base from J, leaving 4 bases between. The CDR3 sequence: CASSLGGNTEAFF. The CDR3 coding sequence is TGTGCCAGCAGCTTGGGGGGGAACACTGAAGCTTTCTTT.

The chain is built from TRBV11-2 and TRBJ1-1, with unresolved D. The ends were cut back, 4 bases at V and 6 bases at J, with 9 bases in the middle. This CDR3 contains 12 residues. Germline assignment: CDR1 SGHAT and CDR2 FQNNGV. CDR3 coding DNA: TGTGCCAGCAGCTCGCGAGGATCTGAAGCTTTCTTT. This translates into CASSSRGSEAFF. The full variable domain, rest sourced from reference TRBV11-2 and TRBJ1-1, is EAGVAQSPRYKIIEKRQSVAFWCNPISGHATLYWYQQILGQGPKLLIQFQNNGVVDDSQLPKDRFSAERLKGVDSTLKIQPAKLEDSAVYLCASSSRGSEAFFGQGTRLTVV.

This clone was seen more than once but under ten times. This chain uses TRBV6-1 with TRBJ1-5, with unresolved D. Germline assignment: CDR1 MNHNS and CDR2 SASEGT. CDR3 length: 17 residues. V was cut by 0 bases and J by 0 bases, with 12 bases left in between. The CDR3 region has the DNA TGTGCCAGCAGTGAAGCGGGTGGGGTACTTAGCAATCAGCCCCAGCATTTT. This encodes CASSEAGGVLSNQPQHF.